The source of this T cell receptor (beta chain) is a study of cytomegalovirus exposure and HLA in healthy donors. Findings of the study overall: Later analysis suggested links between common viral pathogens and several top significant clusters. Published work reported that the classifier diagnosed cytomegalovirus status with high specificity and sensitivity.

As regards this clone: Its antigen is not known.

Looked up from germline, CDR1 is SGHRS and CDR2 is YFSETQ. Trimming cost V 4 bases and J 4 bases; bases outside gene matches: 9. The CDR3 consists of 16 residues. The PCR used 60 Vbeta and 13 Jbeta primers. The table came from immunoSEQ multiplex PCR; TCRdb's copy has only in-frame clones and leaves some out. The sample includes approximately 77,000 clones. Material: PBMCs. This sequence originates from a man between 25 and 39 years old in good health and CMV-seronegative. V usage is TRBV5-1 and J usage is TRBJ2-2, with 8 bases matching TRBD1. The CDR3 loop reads CASSTWTGMGTGELFF. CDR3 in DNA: TGCGCCAGCAGCACCTGGACAGGGATGGGCACCGGGGAGCTGTTTTTT. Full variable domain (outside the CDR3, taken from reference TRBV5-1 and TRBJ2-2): KAGVTQTPRYLIKTRGQQVTLSCSPISGHRSVSWYQQTPGQGLQFLFEYFSETQRNKGNFPGRFSGRQFSNSRSEMNVSTLELGDSALYLCASSTWTGMGTGELFFGEGSRLTVL.